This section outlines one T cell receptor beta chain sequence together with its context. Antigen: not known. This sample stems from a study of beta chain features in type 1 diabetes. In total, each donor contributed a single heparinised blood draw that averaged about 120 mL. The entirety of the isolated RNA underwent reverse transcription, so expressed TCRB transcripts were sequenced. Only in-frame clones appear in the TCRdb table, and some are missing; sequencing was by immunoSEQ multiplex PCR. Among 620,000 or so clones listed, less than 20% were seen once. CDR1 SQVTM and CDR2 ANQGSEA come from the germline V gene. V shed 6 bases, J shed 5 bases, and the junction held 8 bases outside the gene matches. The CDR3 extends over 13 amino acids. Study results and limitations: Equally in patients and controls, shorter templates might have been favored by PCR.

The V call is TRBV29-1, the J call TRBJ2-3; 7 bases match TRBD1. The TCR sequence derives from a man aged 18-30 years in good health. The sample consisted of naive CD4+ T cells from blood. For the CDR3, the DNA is TGCAGCGTCGGACAGGTTTCAGGAGATACGCAGTATTTT. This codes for CSVGQVSGDTQYF.